One and the same sample provided the 15 T cell receptor beta chains below, sequenced in a study of graft-versus-host responses after intestinal transplantation. Profiled with immunoSEQ multiplex PCR; TCRdb holds only in-frame clones, not every one. The profile shows over 65,000 clones, around 90% of them singletons. These receptors are not linked to any known antigen. The input for sequencing was unstimulated CD8+ T cells sorted from spleen or lymph node cells, taken before transplant. These receptor sequences come from a human donor who was the organ donor for an intestinal transplant.

The chain recombines TRBV5-1 with TRBJ1-5; tentatively, D is TRBD1 (5 bases). The CDR3 is made up of 15 amino acids. V lost 2 bases and J lost 6, with 15 bases in between. Germline CDR1 and CDR2: SGHRS and YFSETQ. As DNA, the CDR3 is TGCGCCAGCAGCTTAATGGGACCTACATTTCAGCCCCAGCATTTT. Translated, it gives CASSLMGPTFQPQHF.

This sequence joins TRBV4-1 and TRBJ1-4; TRBD1 agrees at 7 bases. Trimming removed 4 bases from V and 7 bases from J; junction bases left unmatched: 6. This CDR3 comprises 14 residues. The germline V gene encodes CDR1 MGHRA and CDR2 YSYEKL. The CDR3 protein is CASSPPKGAEKLFF. In nucleotides, the CDR3 is TGCGCCAGCAGCCCTCCAAAGGGGGCTGAAAAACTGTTTTTT.

The V gene is TRBV5-1, the J gene TRBJ1-1; D is unclear. CDR3 length equals 14 residues. Trimming cost V 0 bases and J 4 bases, with 10 bases left between them. Looked up from germline, CDR1 is SGHRS and CDR2 is YFSETQ. The CDR3 is CASSLATGGTEAFF. CDR3 nucleotides: TGCGCCAGCAGCTTGGCCACCGGTGGCACTGAAGCTTTCTTT.

This chain links TRBV5-6 with TRBJ2-7, with 8 bases aligning to TRBD2. CDR3 length equals 14 residues. Losses at the gene ends were 0 bases for V and 3 bases for J; bases not matched to a gene: 2. The germline V gene encodes CDR1 SGHDT and CDR2 YYEEEE. In DNA form, the CDR3 reads TGTGCCAGCAGCTTGGGGGGGACTAGCTACGAGCAGTACTTC. Translated: CASSLGGTSYEQYF. The full variable domain, with the rest looked up from reference TRBV5-6 and TRBJ2-7, is DAGVTQSPTHLIKTRGQQVTLRCSPKSGHDTVSWYQQALGQGPQFIFQYYEEEERQRGNFPDRFSGHQFPNYSSELNVNALLLGDSALYLCASSLGGTSYEQYFGPGTRLTVT.

A single count supports this clone. The chain couples TRBV6-5 to TRBJ2-3, with TRBD2 identical over 10 bases. The CDR3 covers 15 residues. CDR1 MNHEY and CDR2 SVGAGI come from the germline V gene. V trimming: 0 bases; J trimming: 4 bases; junction bases outside the gene matches: 1. CDR3 sequence (DNA): TGTGCCAGCAGTTACTCGACTAGCGGGTCAGATACGCAGTATTTT. Its protein product is CASSYSTSGSDTQYF.

The V call is TRBV11-3, the J call TRBJ1-1, with unresolved D. The CDR3 has 14 amino acids. Looked up from germline, CDR1 is SGHNT and CDR2 is YENEEA. Trimming took off 2 bases at V and 3 bases at J, with 10 bases between the two ends. The CDR3 spells CASSLRGRHTEAFF. The CDR3 DNA follows: TGTGCCAGCAGCTTACGCGGCAGACACACTGAAGCTTTCTTT. Together with reference TRBV11-3 and TRBJ1-1, the CDR3 gives the full variable domain: EAGVVQSPRYKIIEKKQPVAFWCNPISGHNTLYWYLQNLGQGPELLIRYENEEAVDDSQLPKDRFSAERLKGVDSTLKIQPAELGDSAVYLCASSLRGRHTEAFFGQGTRLTVV.

The CDR3, as DNA: TGTGCCAGCAGCTCCCGGGACAGGGTGGGCGAAAAACTGTTTTTT. This sequence encodes CASSSRDRVGEKLFF. This chain connects TRBV7-7 to TRBJ1-4; 9 bases fit TRBD1. Germline loops: CDR1 SSHAT, CDR2 FNYEAQ (reference sequence). The length of the CDR3 is 15 residues. The ends lost 4 bases at V and 8 bases at J; junction bases unmatched: 8.

J is TRBJ2-2 and V is TRBV29-1; 7 nucleotides agree with TRBD1. Germline assignment: CDR1 SQVTM and CDR2 ANQGSEA. With 7 bases clipped from V and 5 bases from J, the junction kept 10 bases outside the gene matches. There are 14 residues in the CDR3. For the CDR3, the DNA is TGCAGCGCTTACCGGGACAGTTCTACCGGGGAGCTGTTTTTT. It codes for CSAYRDSSTGELFF.

V and J are TRBV11-2 and TRBJ2-3; 12 nucleotides match TRBD2. CDR3 length: 18 amino acids. Germline V gene data show CDR1 as SGHAT and CDR2 as FQNNGV. The trim removed 2 bases at V and 3 bases at J, leaving 9 bases unmatched. CDR3 sequence reads: CASSLNLLTSGRTDTQYF. For the CDR3, the DNA is TGTGCCAGCAGCTTAAATCTACTCACTAGCGGGAGGACAGATACGCAGTATTTT.

The rearrangement links TRBV19 to TRBJ2-3; D ambiguous. Germline CDR1 and CDR2: LNHDA and SQIVND (reference sequence). V was pared by 5 bases and J by 0 bases, with 3 bases between. This CDR3 has 12 amino acids. CDR3 protein: CASSPSTDTQYF. Here the CDR3 DNA reads TGTGCCAGTAGTCCAAGCACAGATACGCAGTATTTT.

This chain uses TRBV11-3 with TRBJ2-1; D might be TRBD2 (5 bases). The CDR3 consists of 12 residues. Trimming took off 0 bases at V and 8 bases at J, with 5 bases between the two ends. Germline loops: CDR1 SGHNT, CDR2 YENEEA. The CDR3 spells CASSLEEDEQFF. The CDR3 DNA reads as TGTGCCAGCAGCTTAGAGGAGGATGAGCAGTTCTTC. The full variable domain, in which reference TRBV11-3 and TRBJ2-1 provide the parts outside the CDR3, is EAGVVQSPRYKIIEKKQPVAFWCNPISGHNTLYWYLQNLGQGPELLIRYENEEAVDDSQLPKDRFSAERLKGVDSTLKIQPAELGDSAVYLCASSLEEDEQFFGPGTRLTVL.

The CDR3 loop reads CASSLEASGRYEQYF. CDR3 nucleotides: TGTGCCAGCAGCTTAGAGGCTAGCGGGAGGTACGAGCAGTACTTC. V and J are TRBV11-3 and TRBJ2-7; 11 nucleotides agree with TRBD2. J gave up 4 bases and V 0 bases, and 2 bases lay outside the gene matches. CDR1 and CDR2 from the germline V gene are SGHNT and YENEEA. This CDR3 contains 15 residues. Combining the CDR3 with reference TRBV11-3 and TRBJ2-7 gives the whole variable domain EAGVVQSPRYKIIEKKQPVAFWCNPISGHNTLYWYLQNLGQGPELLIRYENEEAVDDSQLPKDRFSAERLKGVDSTLKIQPAELGDSAVYLCASSLEASGRYEQYFGPGTRLTVT.

Details on this clone: The same CDR3 also results from other DNA sequences found in this sample. V and J are TRBV5-4 and TRBJ1-1; D is perhaps TRBD1 (5 bases). Germline V gives CDR1 SGHNT, CDR2 YYREEE (reference sequence). CDR3 length: 13 residues. The V end lost 0 bases, the J end lost 5 bases, and 8 bases lay between the germline ends. The CDR3 loop reads CASSLGGGTEAFF. CDR3 DNA sequence: TGTGCCAGCAGCTTGGGGGGCGGGACTGAAGCTTTCTTT. The full variable domain, in which reference TRBV5-4 and TRBJ1-1 provide the parts outside the CDR3, is ETGVTQSPTHLIKTRGQQVTLRCSSQSGHNTVSWYQQALGQGPQFIFQYYREEENGRGNFPPRFSGLQFPNYSSELNVNALELDDSALYLCASSLGGGTEAFFGQGTRLTVV.

The table lists this clone with a few counts. The chain employs TRBV19 and TRBJ1-1, with TRBD1 matching over 7 bases. Germline lookup yields CDR1 LNHDA and CDR2 SQIVND (reference sequence). The V and J ends lost 4 bases and 1 base, in that order; junction bases with no gene match: 6. The CDR3 loop spans 15 amino acids. The CDR3 sequence is CASSTPTGPNTEAFF. The CDR3 nucleotides read TGTGCCAGTAGTACACCGACAGGGCCGAACACTGAAGCTTTCTTT.

The count of this clone is one. Other nucleotide sequences in the sample specify the same CDR3. V gene TRBV5-1 combines with J gene TRBJ2-5, with D perhaps TRBD2 (7 bases). The CDR3 extends over 14 amino acids. The V end lost 0 bases, the J end lost 4 bases, and 10 bases lay between the germline ends. CDR1 and CDR2 from the germline V gene are SGHRS and YFSETQ. CDR3 protein: CASSLEGGGETQYF. The CDR3 bases are TGCGCCAGCAGCTTGGAAGGGGGGGGAGAGACCCAGTACTTC.